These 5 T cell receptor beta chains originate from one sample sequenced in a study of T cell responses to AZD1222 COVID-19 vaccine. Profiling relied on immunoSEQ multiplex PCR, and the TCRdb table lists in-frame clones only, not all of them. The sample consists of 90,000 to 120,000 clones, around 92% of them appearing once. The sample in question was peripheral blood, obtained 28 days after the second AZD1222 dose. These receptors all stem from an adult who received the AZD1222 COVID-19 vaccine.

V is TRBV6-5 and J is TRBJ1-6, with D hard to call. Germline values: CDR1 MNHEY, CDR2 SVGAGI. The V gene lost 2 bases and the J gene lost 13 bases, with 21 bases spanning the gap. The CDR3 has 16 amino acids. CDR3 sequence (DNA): TGTGCCAGCAGTTACAGCTCCGGCAGGAGTTTCTCCCCCCTCCACTTT. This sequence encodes CASSYSSGRSFSPLHF.

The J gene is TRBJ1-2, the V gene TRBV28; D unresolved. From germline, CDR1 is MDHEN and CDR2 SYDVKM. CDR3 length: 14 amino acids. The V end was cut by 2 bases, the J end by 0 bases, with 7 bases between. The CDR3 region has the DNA TGTGCCAGCAGTTTAACAGACGCTAACTATGGCTACACCTTC. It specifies CASSLTDANYGYTF.

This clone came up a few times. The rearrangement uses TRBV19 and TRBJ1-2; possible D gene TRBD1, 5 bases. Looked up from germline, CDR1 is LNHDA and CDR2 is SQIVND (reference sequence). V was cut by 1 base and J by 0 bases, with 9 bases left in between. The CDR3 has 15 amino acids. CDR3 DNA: TGTGCCAGTAGTATAGTCGGGACCTCTAACTATGGCTACACCTTC. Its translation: CASSIVGTSNYGYTF.

This CDR3 reads CASGFQQLYEQYF. CDR3 coding DNA: TGTGCTAGTGGTTTTCAGCAGCTCTACGAGCAGTACTTC. The V gene is TRBV12-5, the J gene TRBJ2-7; D not certain. V lost 3 bases and J 3 bases, leaving 9 bases between the germline ends. The germline gives CDR1 LGHNT, CDR2 FRNRAP. This CDR3 has 13 amino acids.

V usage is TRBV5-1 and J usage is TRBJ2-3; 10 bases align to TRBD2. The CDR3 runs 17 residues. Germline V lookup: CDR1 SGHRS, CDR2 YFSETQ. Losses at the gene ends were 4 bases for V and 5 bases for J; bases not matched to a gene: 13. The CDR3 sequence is CASSIQTSGPLGDTQYF. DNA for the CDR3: TGCGCCAGCAGCATCCAGACTAGCGGGCCTTTGGGAGATACGCAGTATTTT. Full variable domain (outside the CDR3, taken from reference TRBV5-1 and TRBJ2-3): KAGVTQTPRYLIKTRGQQVTLSCSPISGHRSVSWYQQTPGQGLQFLFEYFSETQRNKGNFPGRFSGRQFSNSRSEMNVSTLELGDSALYLCASSIQTSGPLGDTQYFGPGTRLTVL.